Detailed here is one TCR beta chain. Its antigen is as yet unknown. This sample stems from a study of T cells after yellow fever vaccination. Whole-study findings and limits: Within FACS-sorted repertoires, abundant clonotypes contaminating from the bulk population could be present. The booster saw the reappearance of most primary-vaccination clones (nearly 98% CD4, around 88% CD8).

UMIs were added to TCR cDNA along with a universal primer site when it was made by 5'RACE template switching. TCRdb independently ran MiXCR on the 5' RACE reads; one entry per CDR3 protein. The sample lists about 310,000 distinct CDR3 sequences, around 4% seen once, with 23% in the top ten. The sample here was PBMCs, taken on the day of the yellow fever booster vaccination. The receptor was derived from a man in his late teens or twenties who received the YFV17D yellow fever vaccine.

DNA for the CDR3: TGTGCCAGCAGCCCAGCCTTCCGGGACAGCTCCTACAATGAGCAGTTCTTC. The encoded protein is CASSPAFRDSSYNEQFF. This sequence joins TRBV7-8 and TRBJ2-1, with 7 bases aligning to TRBD1. The J segment lost 0 bases and the V segment lost 5 bases, leaving 10 bases of the junction unmatched. The CDR3 loop spans 17 amino acids. The germline V gene has CDR1 SGHVS and CDR2 FQNEAQ. Full variable domain (remainder filled in from reference TRBV7-8 and TRBJ2-1): GAGVSQSPRYKVAKRGQDVALRCDPISGHVSLFWYQQALGQGPEFLTYFQNEAQLDKSGLPSDRFFAERPEGSVSTLKIQRTQQEDSAVYLCASSPAFRDSSYNEQFFGPGTRLTVL.